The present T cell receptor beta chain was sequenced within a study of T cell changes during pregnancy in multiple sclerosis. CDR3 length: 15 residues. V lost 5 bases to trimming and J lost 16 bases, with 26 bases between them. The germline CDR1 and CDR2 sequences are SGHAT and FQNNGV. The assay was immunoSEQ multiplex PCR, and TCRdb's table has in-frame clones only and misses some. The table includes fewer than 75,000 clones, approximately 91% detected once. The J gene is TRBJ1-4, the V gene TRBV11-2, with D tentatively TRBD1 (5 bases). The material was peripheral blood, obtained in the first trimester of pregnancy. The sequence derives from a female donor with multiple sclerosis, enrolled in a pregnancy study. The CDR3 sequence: CASSPPWGRTGGKFF. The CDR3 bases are TGTGCCAGCAGCCCACCCTGGGGCCGGACGGGCGGAAAGTTTTTT.